The TCR beta chain under discussion was sequenced for a study of CD8+ T cells in alopecia areata. Study summary: After 6 to 18 months of tofacitinib, follow-up continued 6 months off drug. Severity of treated patients was scored by affected scalp percentage.

General study points: Persistence during tofacitinib was seen for many expanded lesional clones in scalp and blood.

TCR sequencing used cDNA made by reverse transcription of extracted RNA. This table comes from immunoSEQ multiplex PCR, and its TCRdb copy is limited to in-frame clones, with some not included. The repertoire holds 160,000 or so clones, with 55% to 75% as singletons. The V and J ends lost 0 bases and 11 bases respectively, with 20 bases between them. Germline V gene data show CDR1 as SGDLS and CDR2 as YYNGEE. There are 15 residues in the CDR3. As regards this clone: Its antigen is undetermined.

Treatment in this sample: oral pan-JAK inhibitor, 5-10 mg twice daily. Peripheral blood samples and lesional scalp punch biopsies were obtained from alopecia areata patients. The receptor comes from a human donor with alopecia areata. This sequence joins TRBV9 and TRBJ1-1; D call uncertain. The material sequenced was CD4+ T cells sorted from blood, taken at week 4, from a patient treated with tofacitinib. The CDR3 reads CASSVGGPVDSRAFF. CDR3 bases: TGTGCCAGCAGCGTAGGGGGTCCCGTGGATAGCAGGGCTTTCTTT.